This T cell receptor (beta chain) derives from a study of blood T cells in healthy people across ages. Study-level findings and limits: Long-lived donors carried more naive CD4+ cells and greater diversity than aged donors.

Per germline, CDR1 MNHEY and CDR2 SMNVEV (reference sequence). Trimming removed 3 bases from V and 2 bases from J, with 9 bases in between. The length of the CDR3 is 14 residues. A sample-barcoded 5' primer and a J-beta primer mix were used in a second PCR of about 6 to 11 cycles. Using its own MiXCR run on the 5' RACE reads, TCRdb lists one record per CDR3 protein. The repertoire holds about 640,000 distinct CDR3 sequences, with around two fifths as singletons. The authors isolated at least 6 million PBMCs per sample. A note on this clonotype: What it recognizes is unknown.

The chain joins TRBV27 to TRBJ2-3; D remains unclear. Sequencing used blood. This TCR derives from a man at least 80 years old in good health. The CDR3 DNA is TGTGCCAGCAGTTTGAACAGTGCCACAGATACGCAGTATTTT. This codes for CASSLNSATDTQYF.